This T cell receptor (beta chain) was identified during a study of T cell responses to AZD1222 COVID-19 vaccine. Study-wide results and caveats: Rises in breadth and depth of Spike-specific TCRs came after two AZD1222 doses. Seropositive AZD1222 recipients at baseline numbered only 5 to 7. The donors showed a predominance of white British ancestry and of females, with possible underestimation of clonal diversity.

Libraries were prepared by immunoSEQ multiplex PCR; TCRdb keeps only in-frame clonotypes and omits some of them. The data contain about 100,000 clones, roughly 87% of them singletons. Comment on this clone: Its antigen is currently unknown. At the DNA level, this CDR3 is encoded by other sequences in the same sample as well.

The sequenced sample was peripheral blood, obtained on day 0 of AZD1222 vaccination. This clonotype originated in an adult in good health.

The CDR3 nucleotides are TGTGCCAGCAGTTTGGGCAGGGGCACTGAAGCTTTCTTT. It translates to CASSLGRGTEAFF. This chain connects TRBV27 to TRBJ1-1; possibly TRBD1 for D (6 bases). The germline CDR1 and CDR2 sequences are MNHEY and SMNVEV (reference sequence). This CDR3 contains 13 residues. The V gene lost 3 bases and the J gene lost 4 bases, with 9 bases spanning the gap.